The 15 T cell receptor beta chains presented below share a single source sample, sequenced in a study of identical twins. TCRdb passed the 5' RACE reads through MiXCR, listing each CDR3 protein once. The table shows 1.5 million to 2 million distinct CDR3 sequences, with 32% occurring only once. Sequences were obtained from cord blood. Every receptor here comes from a newborn girl in good health.

A few counts support this clonotype. This chain uses TRBV29-1 with TRBJ2-7; a weak D match, TRBD2 (7 bases). The tail of the sequence fits TRBJ2-5 better, so the J call may be wrong. Germline V gene data show CDR1 as SQVTM and CDR2 as ANQGSEA. The length of the CDR3 is 14 residues. This CDR3 is CSVWGGAGVETQYF. The CDR3 DNA reads as TGCAGCGTTTGGGGGGGCGCAGGCGTAGAGACCCAGTACTTC.

The CDR3 here is CASSDYTRQVPQYF. CDR3 DNA: TGTGCCAGCAGCGATTATACCCGACAGGTCCCACAGTACTTC. The rearrangement joins TRBV2 to TRBJ2-5; D may be TRBD1 (6 bases). Trimming removed 6 bases from V and 11 bases from J, with 22 bases in between. The germline V gene encodes CDR1 SNHLY and CDR2 FYNNEI. CDR3 length: 14 amino acids.

This clonotype has a handful of counts. The V call is TRBV10-3, the J call TRBJ2-3; 8 bases agree with TRBD2. J gave up 6 bases and V 4 bases, and 6 bases lay outside the gene matches. Germline CDR1 and CDR2: ENHRY and SYGVKD. This CDR3 spans 14 amino acids. CDR3: CAISGAPSGDTQYF. CDR3 bases: TGTGCCATCAGTGGAGCTCCTAGCGGGGATACGCAGTATTTT.

The chain employs TRBV20-1 and TRBJ1-2; 7 bases match TRBD1. The CDR3 runs 14 residues. The germline V gene has CDR1 DFQATT and CDR2 SNEGSKA (reference sequence). With 2 bases clipped from V and 4 bases from J, the junction kept 7 bases outside the gene matches. DNA of the CDR3: TGCAGTGCTAGACGGGACAGCCTCCTCTATGGCTACACCTTC. It is translated as CSARRDSLLYGYTF.

The genes are TRBV7-2 and TRBJ2-4, with D tentatively TRBD2 (5 bases). The J call may be in error: the DNA end matches TRBJ2-5 better. Germline loops: CDR1 SGHTA, CDR2 FQGNSA. The CDR3 consists of 14 residues. The CDR3 loop is CASSLEAGPETQYF. CDR3 in DNA: TGTGCCAGCAGCTTAGAGGCGGGCCCCGAGACCCAGTACTTC.

The chain is built from TRBV5-1 and TRBJ1-2, with D tentatively TRBD1 (5 bases). The CDR3 sequence is 13 residues long. V shed 3 bases and J shed 4 bases, with 10 bases lying between them. CDR1 is SGHRS, CDR2 YFSETQ, per germline. The CDR3 nucleotides read TGCGCCAGCAGCTCCGGGGCTCCCTATGGCTACACCTTC. It yields the protein CASSSGAPYGYTF.

CDR3 residues: CASSLTSWEEIADTQYF. Written as DNA, the CDR3 is TGTGCCAGCAGTTTGACTAGCTGGGAGGAGATTGCAGATACGCAGTATTTT. V and J are TRBV12-3 or TRBV12-4 and TRBJ2-3, with 7 bases that match TRBD2. The J segment lost 4 bases and the V segment lost 3 bases, leaving 13 bases of the junction unmatched. The CDR3 sequence is 17 residues long.

The rearrangement uses TRBV18 and TRBJ2-4, with 9 bases lining up with TRBD1. The DNA end is a closer match to TRBJ2-7, so the J assignment may be wrong. Germline CDR1 KGHSH, CDR2 LQKENI. The CDR3 contains 16 residues. The CDR3 DNA follows: TGTGCCAGCTCACCACGAAGGACAGGGGACACCTACGAGCAGTACTTC. Translating gives CASSPRRTGDTYEQYF.

This clonotype was observed a handful of times. The V and J genes are TRBV7-9 and TRBJ1-2, with 7 positions matching TRBD1. V lost 6 bases, J lost 4 bases, and 14 bases stayed unmatched. CDR3 length: 16 amino acids. In germline, CDR1 is SEHNR, CDR2 FQNEAQ (reference sequence). The DNA for the CDR3 is TGTGCCAGCAGTTTGCTCCATGCGACAGGGCTCTATGGCTACACCTTC. Translating gives CASSLLHATGLYGYTF.

This clonotype was counted a few times. Germline and junction disagree at one end, which may indicate a read error. The CDR3 region is CASSQGPGTVTDAQYF. The DNA for the CDR3 is TGTGCCAGCAGCCAAGGTCCCGGGACAGTCACAGATGCGCAGTATTTT. V usage is TRBV3-1 and J usage is TRBJ2-3; 7 positions agree with TRBD1. CDR3 length equals 16 residues. Germline loops: CDR1 LGHDT, CDR2 YNNKEL (reference sequence).

This clonotype has only a few counts. This chain joins TRBV6-5 and TRBJ1-2; no clear D gene. V was shortened by 6 bases and J by 8 bases, with 13 bases between the two germline ends. This CDR3 region has 12 residues. The germline gives CDR1 MNHEY, CDR2 SVGAGI. CDR3 sequence (DNA): TGTGCCAGCAGCTCCTCCATGATCGGCTACACCTTC. Amino acids: CASSSSMIGYTF.

V is TRBV20-1 and J is TRBJ2-7, with D possibly being TRBD1 (5 bases). Germline CDR1 is DFQATT and CDR2 is SNEGSKA (reference sequence). The CDR3 totals 13 residues. Trimming stripped 7 bases from V and 4 bases from J, with 17 bases between. CDR3 nucleotide sequence: TGCAGTGATCCACCACAGGTGGGGTACGAGCAGTACTTC. Its protein is CSDPPQVGYEQYF.

This clonotype has more than one count but fewer than ten. This chain uses TRBV20-1 with TRBJ2-7, with 12 bases fitting TRBD2. This CDR3 comprises 14 residues. Trimming at V came to 6 bases and at J to 0 bases, leaving 3 bases not matched to a gene. Germline CDR1 and CDR2: DFQATT and SNEGSKA (reference sequence). CDR3 in DNA: TGCAGTGCCTGGGGACTAGCGGGCTCCTACGAGCAGTACTTC. Translated: CSAWGLAGSYEQYF.

Only a few counts were recorded for this clonotype. The J gene is TRBJ2-3, the V gene TRBV7-9, with 9 bases fitting TRBD1. V was pared by 5 bases and J by 0 bases, with 6 bases of the junction left unmatched. Per germline, CDR1 SEHNR and CDR2 FQNEAQ (reference sequence). This CDR3 comprises 16 residues. Here the CDR3 DNA reads TGTGCCAGCAGCGAGCCGGGACAGGGTAGCACAGATACGCAGTATTTT. Translation gives CASSEPGQGSTDTQYF. Using reference TRBV7-9 and TRBJ2-3 for the parts outside the CDR3, the full variable domain is DTGVSQNPRHKITKRGQNVTFRCDPISEHNRLYWYRQTLGQGPEFLTYFQNEAQLEKSRLLSDRFSAERPKGSFSTLEIQRTEQGDSAMYLCASSEPGQGSTDTQYFGPGTRLTVL.

The gene calls are TRBV7-9 and TRBJ2-3; perhaps TRBD1 as D (7 bases). This CDR3 comprises 18 residues. Germline values: CDR1 SEHNR, CDR2 FQNEAQ (reference sequence). The V end was cut by 2 bases, the J end by 6 bases, with 24 bases between. The CDR3 here is CASSLMEFAGQRGDTQYF. Here the CDR3 DNA reads TGTGCCAGCAGCTTAATGGAGTTCGCGGGACAGAGGGGGGATACGCAGTATTTT.